What follows is one T cell receptor (beta chain) and its context. Survey level was the resolution at which the v3.0 immunoSEQ assay ran. Data came from immunoSEQ multiplex PCR; TCRdb stores just in-frame clones and leaves some out. This table has about 16,000 clones, more than 75% appearing once. This sample was taken from a study of long-term antiretroviral therapy in people with HIV. Sequencing was performed on unsorted PBMCs, taken 0.7 years before starting antiretroviral therapy. The TCR originated in a man over 45 with HIV.

The CDR3 region is CASSGGASRYEQYF. CDR3 DNA sequence: TGTGCCAGCTCAGGCGGCGCGTCCAGGTACGAGCAGTACTTC. The chain has TRBV18 and TRBJ2-7; no clear D gene. Germline V lookup: CDR1 KGHSH, CDR2 LQKENI. With 5 bases removed from V and 4 bases from J, the gap between germline ends came to 15 bases. This CDR3 is 14 amino acids long.